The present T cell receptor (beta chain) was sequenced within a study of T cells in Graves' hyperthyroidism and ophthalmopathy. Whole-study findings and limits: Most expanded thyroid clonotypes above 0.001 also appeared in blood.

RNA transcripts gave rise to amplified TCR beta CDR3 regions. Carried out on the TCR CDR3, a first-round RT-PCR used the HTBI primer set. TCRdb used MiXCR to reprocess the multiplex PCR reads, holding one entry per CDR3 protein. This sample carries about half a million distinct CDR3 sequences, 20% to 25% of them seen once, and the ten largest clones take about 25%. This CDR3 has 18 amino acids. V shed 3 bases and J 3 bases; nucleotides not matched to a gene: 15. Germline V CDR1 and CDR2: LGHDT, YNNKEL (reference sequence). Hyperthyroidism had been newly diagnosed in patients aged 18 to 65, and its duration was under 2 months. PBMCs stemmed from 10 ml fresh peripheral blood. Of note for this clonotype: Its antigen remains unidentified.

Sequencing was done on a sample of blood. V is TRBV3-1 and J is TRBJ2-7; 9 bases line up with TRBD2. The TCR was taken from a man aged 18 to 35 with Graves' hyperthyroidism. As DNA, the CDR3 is TGTGCCAGCAGCCATCGAGGATCAGCGGGGGGCCGATACTACGAGCAGTACTTC. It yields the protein CASSHRGSAGGRYYEQYF.